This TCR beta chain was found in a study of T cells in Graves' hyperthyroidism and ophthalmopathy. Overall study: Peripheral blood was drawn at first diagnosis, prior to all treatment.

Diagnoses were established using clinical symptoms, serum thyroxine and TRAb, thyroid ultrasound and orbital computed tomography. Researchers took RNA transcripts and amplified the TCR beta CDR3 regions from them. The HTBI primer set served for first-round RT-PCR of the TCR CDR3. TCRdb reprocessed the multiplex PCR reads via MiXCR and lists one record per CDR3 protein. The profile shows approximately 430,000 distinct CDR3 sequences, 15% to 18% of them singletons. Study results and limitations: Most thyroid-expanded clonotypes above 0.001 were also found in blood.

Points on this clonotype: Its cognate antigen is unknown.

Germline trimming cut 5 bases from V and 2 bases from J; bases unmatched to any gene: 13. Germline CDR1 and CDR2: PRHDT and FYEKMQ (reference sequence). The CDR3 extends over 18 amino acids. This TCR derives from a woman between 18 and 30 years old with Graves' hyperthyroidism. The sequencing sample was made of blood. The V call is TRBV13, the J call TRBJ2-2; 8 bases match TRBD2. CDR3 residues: CASSPRAGEVKNTGELFF. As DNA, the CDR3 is TGTGCCAGCAGCCCTCGAGCGGGAGAGGTAAAAAACACCGGGGAGCTGTTTTTT.